The sample holds a few counts of the clone carrying this TCR beta chain. This CDR3 contains 14 residues. CDR1 and CDR2 (germline): MDHEN, SYDVKM. Trimming left V 6 bases short and J 2 bases short, with 13 bases between. These data are taken from a study of chemoradiotherapy in HPV16-positive cancers. The repertoire was sequenced with immunoSEQ multiplex PCR; TCRdb's copy has only in-frame clones and lacks some. The sample lists 20,000 to 25,000 clones, around 87% occurring once. The rearrangement links TRBV28 to TRBJ1-2; D may be TRBD1 (6 bases). The source is a human donor with HPV-associated anogenital cancer. The sequences come from blood, collected from a patient who underwent chemoradiotherapy. CDR3 sequence: CASSPGQSNYGYTF. CDR3 sequence (DNA): TGTGCCAGCAGCCCTGGACAGAGCAACTATGGCTACACCTTC.